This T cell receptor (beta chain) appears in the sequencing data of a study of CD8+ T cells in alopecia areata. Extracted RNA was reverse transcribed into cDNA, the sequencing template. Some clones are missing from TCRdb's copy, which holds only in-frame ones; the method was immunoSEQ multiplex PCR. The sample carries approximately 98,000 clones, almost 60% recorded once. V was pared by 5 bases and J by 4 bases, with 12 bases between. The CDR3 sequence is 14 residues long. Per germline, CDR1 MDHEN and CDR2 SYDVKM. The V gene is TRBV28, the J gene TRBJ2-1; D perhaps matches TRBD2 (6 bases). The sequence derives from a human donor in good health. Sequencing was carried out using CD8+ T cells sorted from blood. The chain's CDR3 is CASSDSREYNEQFF. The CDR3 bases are TGTGCCAGCAGTGACAGCCGGGAGTACAATGAGCAGTTCTTC. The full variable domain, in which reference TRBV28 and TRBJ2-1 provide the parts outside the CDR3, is DVKVTQSSRYLVKRTGEKVFLECVQDMDHENMFWYRQDPGLGLRLIYFSYDVKMKEKGDIPEGYSVSREKKERFSLILESASTNQTSMYLCASSDSREYNEQFFGPGTRLTVL.